A selection of T cell receptor beta chains follows, all from one sample in a study of T cell changes during pregnancy in multiple sclerosis. Assay: immunoSEQ multiplex PCR; the TCRdb copy retains only in-frame clones and omits some. The table has about 66,000 clones, 90% to 95% seen once. Here the sequenced sample was CD8+ T cells from peripheral blood mononuclear cells, taken before pregnancy. The receptors derive from a female donor with multiple sclerosis, enrolled in a pregnancy study. The CDR3 runs from the conserved cysteine through the conserved F or W. A D gene is named only where the DNA matches it firmly. Only part of the rows carry a size: once, few, many, or a class if the clone is expanded.

>once|TRBV6-1|.|TRBJ1-4
TGTGCCAGCACCTACGAGGACAGCGAACTGTTTTTT
CASTYEDSELFF
>.|TRBV12-5|TRBD1|TRBJ2-7
TGTGCTAGTGGCCAGGGAACAGGGGACGAGCAGTACTTC
CASGQGTGDEQYF
>.|TRBV27|.|TRBJ1-1
TGTGCCAGCGGTCGGTTTGGGCACTTCTTT
CASGRFGHFF
>.|TRBV5-1|.|TRBJ2-7
TGCGCCAGCAGCCAAGCGGTGGGGGACAACCGTCCCTACGAGCAGTACTTC
CASSQAVGDNRPYEQYF
>.|TRBV4-1|TRBD1|TRBJ2-7
TGCGCCAGCAGCCAACCGGACAGGGTCGACGAGCAGTACTTC
CASSQPDRVDEQYF
>.|TRBV10-3|TRBD1|TRBJ2-7
TGTGCCATCTGGGACAGCTCCTACGAGCAGTACTTC
CAIWDSSYEQYF
>.|TRBV7-9|TRBD1|TRBJ1-2
TGTGCCAGCGGTGAGGACAGGGTCTATGGCTACACCTTC
CASGEDRVYGYTF
>once|TRBV30|.|TRBJ1-1
TGTGCCTGGAGTGTGGCAGGACTGGAAGCTTTCTTT
CAWSVAGLEAFF
>.|TRBV5-1|TRBD1|TRBJ2-3
TGCGCCAGCAGCTCTCGGGGACAGGGAGAGGCAGATACGCAGTATTTT
CASSSRGQGEADTQYF
>.|TRBV7-3|TRBD1|TRBJ2-3
TGTGCCAGCAGCTTAAGGGCCAGGGGGCGCGCGGATACGCAGTATTTT
CASSLRARGRADTQYF
>.|TRBV19|TRBD1|TRBJ1-1
TGTGCCAGTAGTATTATCGGAACGCCGGGACAGGGTACGAGCGCTGAAGCTTTCTTT
CASSIIGTPGQGTSAEAFF
>.|TRBV9|.|TRBJ2-3
TGTGCCAGCAGCGCCCGGGGTTCAGATACGCAGTATTTT
CASSARGSDTQYF
>.|TRBV27|TRBD1|TRBJ1-2
TGTGCCAGCAGTACAGGGGGGGGGACAGGCCATGGCTACACCTTC
CASSTGGGTGHGYTF
>.|TRBV6-1|.|TRBJ1-2
TGTGCCAGCGGCCGGGACACCGACGACTATGGCTACACCTTC
CASGRDTDDYGYTF
>.|TRBV6-6|.|TRBJ2-5
TGTGCCAGCATACCGGGGGGCGAGGAGACCCAGTACTTC
CASIPGGEETQYF
>.|TRBV4-1|.|TRBJ1-4
TGCGCCAGCAGCCCGCAGGAGGGTCTGCAGGCCGGACTGTTTTTT
CASSPQEGLQAGLFF
>.|TRBV5-1|.|TRBJ2-2
TGCGCCAGCAGCTTGGAGACAGGTAACACCGGGGAGCTGTTTTTT
CASSLETGNTGELFF
>.|TRBV27|TRBD1|TRBJ1-1
TGTGCCAGCAGTTTAACGGGGACAGGGACGGGGACTGAAGCTTTCTTT
CASSLTGTGTGTEAFF
>.|TRBV5-6|TRBD1|TRBJ2-5
TGTGCCAGCAGCCCAGGGGGATCCGGGGAAGTCACCCAGTACTTC
CASSPGGSGEVTQYF
>.|TRBV19|TRBD1|TRBJ1-2
TGTGCCAGTAGTTGGACAGGGTCCGATGGCTACACCTTC
CASSWTGSDGYTF
>.|TRBV27|TRBD2|TRBJ2-7
TGTGCCAGCAGTTTATCGGTGGCTAGCGGGGGCCTATACGAGCAGTACTTC
CASSLSVASGGLYEQYF
>.|TRBV7-6|.|TRBJ2-1
TGTGCCAGCAGCTTAGACGCGGGGCCTACACACAATGAGCAGTTCTTC
CASSLDAGPTHNEQFF
>.|TRBV6-5|.|TRBJ2-2
TGTGCCAGCAGTTACCGAGGCCCCGCCACCGGGGAGCTGTTTTTT
CASSYRGPATGELFF
>.|TRBV7-9|.|TRBJ2-7
TGTGCCAGCAGCCGATCCGACAAGGCCCTCTACGAGCAGTACTTC
CASSRSDKALYEQYF
>.|TRBV6-5|TRBD1|TRBJ1-2
TGTGCCAGCAGTGCGACAGGGGCCCACTATGGCTACACCTTC
CASSATGAHYGYTF
>.|TRBV6-5|TRBD1|TRBJ2-7
TGTGCGACAGGGCCCAGCTCCTACGAGCAGTACTTC
CATGPSSYEQYF
>.|TRBV29-1|.|TRBJ2-7
TGCAGCGTTGAACAGGACACCTACGAGCAGTACTTC
CSVEQDTYEQYF
>.|TRBV27|.|TRBJ1-1
TGTGCCAGCAGTTTCCACACGACGGGGGTCACTGAAGCTTTCTTT
CASSFHTTGVTEAFF
>once|TRBV5-1|.|TRBJ2-3
TGCGCCAGCAGCCCTTGGAGGACTGCGGCATCGGATACGCAGTATTTT
CASSPWRTAASDTQYF
>.|TRBV5-8|.|TRBJ2-1
TGTGCCAGCAGCTCCTCACAGGGCTATGAGCAGTTCTTC
CASSSSQGYEQFF
>.|TRBV5-6|.|TRBJ1-1
TGTGCCAGCACCCAAGGAGCTGGCGGGGGCGAAGCTTTCTTT
CASTQGAGGGEAFF
>.|TRBV19|TRBD2|TRBJ2-7
TGTGCCAGTAGTATTTTCGGGGGGGACTCCTACGAGCAGTACTTC
CASSIFGGDSYEQYF
>.|TRBV10-3|.|TRBJ2-1
TGTGCCAGCCGGGGCAATGAGCAGTTCTTC
CASRGNEQFF
>.|TRBV18|.|TRBJ2-7
TGTGCCAGCTCACCATCCGGGTCCTCCTACGAGCAGTACTTC
CASSPSGSSYEQYF
>.|TRBV18|TRBD1|TRBJ1-2
TGTGCCAGCTCACCGAGGACAGGGCAGGGTGGCTACACCTTC
CASSPRTGQGGYTF
>.|TRBV5-6|TRBD1|TRBJ1-2
TGTGCCAGCAGCTTGGACGACAGGGTCGGCTATGGCTACACCTTC
CASSLDDRVGYGYTF
>.|TRBV7-3|.|TRBJ2-5
TGTGCCAGCAGCTTAGGCGGGGTCCAAGAGACCCAGTACTTC
CASSLGGVQETQYF
>.|TRBV30|TRBD2|TRBJ2-3
TGTGCCTCGGAGTTTGCGCAAGCGGGGAGCACAGATACGCAGTATTTT
CASEFAQAGSTDTQYF
>.|TRBV7-6|TRBD1|TRBJ2-7
TGTGCCAGCAGCTTAATAATACTCGGCAGGGGGCCCTACGAGCAGTACTTC
CASSLIILGRGPYEQYF
>.|TRBV29-1|.|TRBJ2-5
TGCAGCGCCCTGTACGGAGGAGAGACCCAGTACTTC
CSALYGGETQYF
>.|TRBV10-3|TRBD2|TRBJ2-1
TGTGCCATCAGTGAGTATGGACTAGCGGGGGGCACCTACAATGAGCAGTTCTTC
CAISEYGLAGGTYNEQFF
>.|TRBV5-8|.|TRBJ1-1
TGTGCCAGCAGCTTGGATCGGGTTAGGATGAACACTGAAGCTTTCTTT
CASSLDRVRMNTEAFF
>.|TRBV7-2|TRBD1|TRBJ2-3
TGTGCCAGCGACGGTCTTGGGACAGGGGTGTTAGATACGCAGTATTTT
CASDGLGTGVLDTQYF
>.|TRBV6-1|TRBD1|TRBJ2-5
TGTGCCAGCAGTGAAGCGATCGGGACAGAAGAAGAGACCCAGTACTTC
CASSEAIGTEEETQYF
>.|TRBV2|.|TRBJ2-5
TGTGCCAGCAAAGGGGAAATGGAGACCCAGTACTTC
CASKGEMETQYF
>.|TRBV5-8|.|TRBJ1-2
TGTGCCAGCAGCTTGGTAGGCGGCAACTATGGCTACACCTTC
CASSLVGGNYGYTF
>.|TRBV11-1|.|TRBJ2-3
TGTGCCAGCAGCGGCGACAGGCTCCCCACAGATACGCAGTATTTT
CASSGDRLPTDTQYF
>.|TRBV9|TRBD1|TRBJ1-6
TGTGCCAGCAGCGAGACAGGGGACTCCTATAATTCACCCCTCCACTTT
CASSETGDSYNSPLHF
>.|TRBV30|TRBD1|TRBJ1-1
TGTGCCTGGACCGAGGGTTGGACAGGGGGCACTGAAGCTTTCTTT
CAWTEGWTGGTEAFF
>.|TRBV27|TRBD1|TRBJ1-1
TGTGCCAGCAGTGCTTCAGGGGGCAGGAGCACTGAAGCTTTCTTT
CASSASGGRSTEAFF
>.|TRBV7-8|.|TRBJ1-2
TGTGCCAGCAGCGAGTTATTAGTCAACTATGGCTACACCTTC
CASSELLVNYGYTF
>.|TRBV6-1|TRBD2|TRBJ2-7
TGTGCCAGCAGTGAACGGCTAGCGGGGGCCCCCTACGAGCAGTACTTC
CASSERLAGAPYEQYF
>.|TRBV19|.|TRBJ2-3
TGTGCCAGTAGTATTAGCGGGACAGGGTTAAGCACAGATACGCAGTATTTT
CASSISGTGLSTDTQYF
>.|TRBV2|TRBD2|TRBJ2-7
TGTGCCAGCAGTGTGGGGCGGGGGAGCTCCTACGAGCAGTACTTC
CASSVGRGSSYEQYF
>.|TRBV6-5|TRBD2|TRBJ2-1
TGTGCCAGCAGTTACGGGAGGGGCAATGAGCAGTTCTTC
CASSYGRGNEQFF
>.|TRBV7-7|TRBD2|TRBJ2-5
TGTGCTAGCAGCCCCCGGCGGGGGGAGACCCAGTACTTC
CASSPRRGETQYF
>.|TRBV6-5|.|TRBJ1-5
TGTGCCAGCGTGGGAGGGCCGAATCAGCCCCAGCATTTT
CASVGGPNQPQHF